This T cell receptor beta chain derives from a study of neurological immune-mediated disorders. The CDR3 length is 14 residues. The V end was cut by 2 bases, the J end by 1 base, with 8 bases between. The germline V gene encodes CDR1 MNHEY and CDR2 SVGAGI. This clonotype has at least ten counts. Antigen: not known. Time point of the sample: longitudinal time-point 1 (baseline). Unsorted libraries were prepared from 2 million PBMCs that had been stored at -80 C. By 5'RACE with 10-nucleotide random UMIs, the cDNA was made. One entry per CDR3 protein, called by TCRdb with MiXCR from the 5' RACE reads. The sample shows some 49,000 distinct CDR3 sequences, 9% to 10% of them seen only once. Study findings and constraints: HTLV-1-associated myelopathy ranked highest for TCR clonal expansion and multiple sclerosis lowest, beneath healthy controls.

The chain recombines TRBV6-5 with TRBJ2-5; either TRBD1 or TRBD2 may supply D (5 bases each). The sample consisted of PBMCs. This clonotype originated in a woman aged 40 to 50 in good health. The CDR3 reads CASSYNGAQETQYF. CDR3 nucleotide sequence: TGTGCCAGCAGTTACAACGGGGCCCAAGAGACCCAGTACTTC.